A selection of T cell receptor beta chains follows, all from one sample in a study of blood T cell repertoires in COVID-19. Produced via immunoSEQ multiplex PCR; TCRdb's table is partial and in-frame only. The sample carries 100,000 or so clones, 80% to 90% recorded once. Sequencing input: peripheral blood. The source of these receptors is a woman aged 30 to 39 with acute or convalescent COVID-19. Each CDR3 is given with its conserved first and last residue. A D gene is named only where the DNA matches it firmly. Size values are once, few and many counts, or a class for expanded clones, and some rows have none.

j_call | v_call | clone_size | d_call | cdr3_aa | cdr3_nt
TRBJ2-1 | TRBV10-1 | - | - | CASSGGGYEQFF | TGCGCCAGCAGCGGAGGAGGGTATGAGCAGTTCTTC
TRBJ1-6 | TRBV6-4 | - | TRBD1 | CASRRDSGNSPLHF | TGTGCCAGCAGAAGGGACAGCGGCAATTCACCCCTCCACTTT
TRBJ1-5 | TRBV3-1/TRBV3-2 | - | - | CASSQGPGGGQPQHF | TGTGCCAGCAGCCAAGGCCCGGGGGGCGGGCAGCCCCAGCATTTT
TRBJ1-1 | TRBV6-1 | - | - | CASSEQGNTEAFF | TGTGCCAGCAGTGAGCAGGGGAACACTGAAGCTTTCTTT
TRBJ1-3 | TRBV27 | - | - | CASSLSGGPVSGNTIYF | TGTGCCAGCAGTTTATCCGGGGGGCCAGTCTCTGGAAACACCATATATTTT
TRBJ1-1 | TRBV3-1/TRBV3-2 | - | - | CASSQERRGTEAFF | TGTGCCAGCAGCCAAGAGCGACGGGGCACTGAAGCTTTCTTT
TRBJ2-2 | TRBV9 | - | TRBD2 | CASSPSGGTGELFF | TGTGCCAGCAGCCCTAGCGGGGGCACCGGGGAGCTGTTTTTT
TRBJ2-1 | TRBV9 | - | - | CASSGGGNEQFF | TGTGCCAGCAGCGGAGGGGGCAATGAGCAGTTCTTC
TRBJ2-7 | TRBV4-1 | - | TRBD1 | CASSQEGQGEEEQYF | TGCGCCAGCAGCCAAGAGGGACAGGGAGAGGAGGAGCAGTACTTC
TRBJ2-2 | TRBV7-9 | - | - | CASSPPTGTGELFF | TGTGCCAGCAGCCCGCCCACAGGGACCGGGGAGCTGTTTTTT
TRBJ1-1 | TRBV6-6 | - | TRBD1 | CASSYRVQGDTEAFF | TGTGCCAGCAGTTACCGGGTACAGGGGGACACTGAAGCTTTCTTT
TRBJ2-3 | TRBV6-1 | - | - | CASSAKQGTSTDTQYF | TGTGCCAGCAGTGCTAAACAGGGAACTAGCACAGATACGCAGTATTTT
TRBJ2-6 | TRBV7-9 | - | - | CASSFISGANVLTF | TGTGCCAGCAGCTTTATCTCTGGGGCCAACGTCCTGACTTTC
TRBJ2-1 | TRBV9 | - | - | CASSVGGPTRPIF | TGTGCCAGCAGCGTGGGGGGACCCACAAGGCCGATCTTC
TRBJ1-2 | TRBV19 | once | TRBD1 | CASSVGTVYGYTF | TGTGCCAGTAGTGTAGGGACAGTCTATGGCTACACCTTC
TRBJ2-3 | TRBV18 | many | TRBD2 | CASSSLAGGLGTDTQYF | TGTGCCAGCTCATCCCTAGCGGGGGGGCTTGGCACAGATACGCAGTATTTT
TRBJ1-2 | TRBV7-9 | - | TRBD1 | CASSLGDVRGRSGYTF | TGTGCCAGCAGCTTAGGGGACGTCAGGGGGCGAAGCGGCTACACCTTC
TRBJ1-2 | TRBV28 | - | TRBD1 | CASSLVTGKAYGYTF | TGTGCCAGCAGTTTGGTGACAGGGAAGGCCTATGGCTACACCTTC
TRBJ2-1 | TRBV24-1 | - | TRBD1 | CATSDPRTGSTYNEQFF | TGTGCCACCAGTGATCCTAGGACAGGAAGCACCTACAATGAGCAGTTCTTC
TRBJ2-1 | TRBV27 | - | - | CASSPRGLPYNEQFF | TGTGCCAGCAGTCCCAGGGGTCTCCCCTACAATGAGCAGTTCTTC
TRBJ1-1 | TRBV4-2 | - | - | CASSQEGLGQYGEAFF | TGTGCCAGCAGCCAAGAGGGGCTCGGACAGTACGGGGAAGCTTTCTTT
TRBJ2-3 | TRBV4-1 | - | TRBD2 | CASSHPAGETDTQYF | TGCGCCAGCAGCCACCCAGCGGGGGAGACAGATACGCAGTATTTT
TRBJ2-5 | TRBV7-9 | - | TRBD2 | CASSPRSLAGVAHQETQYF | TGTGCCAGCAGCCCAAGGTCGCTAGCGGGGGTTGCCCACCAAGAGACCCAGTACTTC
TRBJ2-7 | TRBV9 | - | - | CASSVRGDGYEQYF | TGTGCCAGCAGCGTCAGGGGTGATGGCTACGAGCAGTACTTC
TRBJ1-1 | TRBV10-2 | - | TRBD1 | CASKEGRGRRDTEAFF | TGCGCCAGCAAGGAAGGCAGGGGGCGAAGGGACACTGAAGCTTTCTTT
TRBJ2-7 | TRBV27 | - | TRBD2 | CASSLQTGTSVLSYEQYF | TGTGCCAGCAGTTTACAAACCGGGACTAGCGTCCTTTCCTACGAGCAGTACTTC
TRBJ2-7 | TRBV15 | - | TRBD2 | CATSREGTSGGYEQYF | TGTGCCACCAGCAGAGAGGGGACTAGCGGGGGGTACGAGCAGTACTTC
TRBJ2-6 | TRBV19 | - | - | CASRRQAFGANVLTF | TGTGCCAGTAGACGACAGGCGTTTGGGGCCAACGTCCTGACTTTC
TRBJ2-7 | TRBV28 | - | - | CASSLSEGGGYEQYF | TGTGCCAGCAGTTTAAGTGAAGGGGGGGGCTACGAGCAGTACTTC
TRBJ1-1 | TRBV19 | - | - | CASGRREVAEAFF | TGTGCCAGTGGCCGGCGGGAAGTGGCTGAAGCTTTCTTT
TRBJ1-6 | TRBV7-9 | few | TRBD1 | CASSFGTADSPLHF | TGTGCCAGCAGCTTCGGGACAGCTGATTCACCCCTCCACTTT
TRBJ1-1 | TRBV28 | - | - | CASSLELNTEAFF | TGTGCCAGCAGTTTAGAGCTGAACACTGAAGCTTTCTTT
TRBJ1-1 | TRBV3-1/TRBV3-2 | - | TRBD1 | CASSQGQGNTEAFF | TGTGCCAGCAGCCAGGGACAGGGGAACACTGAAGCTTTCTTT
TRBJ2-1 | TRBV5-1 | - | - | CASSFAGEGIEQFF | TGCGCCAGCAGCTTTGCAGGGGAAGGCATTGAGCAGTTCTTC
TRBJ1-2 | TRBV5-6 | - | - | CASSLGGAANYGYTF | TGTGCCAGCAGCTTGGGTGGGGCAGCAAACTATGGCTACACCTTC
TRBJ1-2 | TRBV5-6 | once | TRBD1 | CASSSVTGQGYGYTF | TGTGCCAGCAGCTCCGTTACGGGACAGGGCTATGGCTACACCTTC